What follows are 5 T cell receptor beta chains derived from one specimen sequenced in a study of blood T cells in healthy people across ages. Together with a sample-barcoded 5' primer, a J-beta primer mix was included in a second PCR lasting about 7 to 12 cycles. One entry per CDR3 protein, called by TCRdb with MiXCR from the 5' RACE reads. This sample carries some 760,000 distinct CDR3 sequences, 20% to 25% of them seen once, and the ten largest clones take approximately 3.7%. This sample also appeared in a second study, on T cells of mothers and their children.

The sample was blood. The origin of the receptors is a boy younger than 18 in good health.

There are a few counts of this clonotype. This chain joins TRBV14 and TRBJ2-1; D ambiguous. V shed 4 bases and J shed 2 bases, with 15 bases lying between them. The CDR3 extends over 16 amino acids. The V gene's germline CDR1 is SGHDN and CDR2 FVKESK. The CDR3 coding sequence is TGTGCCAGCAGCCGGTTATCACACGGCCCCTACAATGAGCAGTTCTTC. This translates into CASSRLSHGPYNEQFF.

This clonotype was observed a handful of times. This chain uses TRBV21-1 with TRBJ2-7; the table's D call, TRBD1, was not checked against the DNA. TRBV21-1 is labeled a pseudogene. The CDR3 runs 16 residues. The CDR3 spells CASSKKPLGPVYEQYF. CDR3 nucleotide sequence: TGTGCCAGCAGCAAAAAGCCCCTTGGGCCAGTATACGAGCAGTACTTC.

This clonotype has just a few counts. CDR3 sequence reads: CASSQGTVPSWVTGELFF. As DNA, the CDR3 is TGTGCCAGCAGCCAGGGCACAGTCCCCTCTTGGGTGACCGGGGAGCTGTTTTTT. The gene calls are TRBV4-2 and TRBJ2-2; no reliable D call. The CDR3 extends over 18 amino acids. With 3 bases removed from V and 5 bases from J, the gap between germline ends came to 22 bases. Germline V CDR1 and CDR2: LGHNA, YNFKEQ.

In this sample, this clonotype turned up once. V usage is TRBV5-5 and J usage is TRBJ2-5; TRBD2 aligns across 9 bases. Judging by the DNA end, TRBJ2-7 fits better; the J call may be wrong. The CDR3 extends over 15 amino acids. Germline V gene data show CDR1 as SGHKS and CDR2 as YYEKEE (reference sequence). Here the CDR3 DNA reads TGTGCCAGCAGCTTGGAGGGCGGGAGGGCCCCCGAGCAGTACTTC. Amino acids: CASSLEGGRAPEQYF.

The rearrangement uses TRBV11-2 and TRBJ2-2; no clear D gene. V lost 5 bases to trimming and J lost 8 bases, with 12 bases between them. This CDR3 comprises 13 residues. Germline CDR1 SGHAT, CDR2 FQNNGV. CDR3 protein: CASSILRLGELFF. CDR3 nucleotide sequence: TGTGCCAGCAGCATTCTTCGACTTGGGGAGCTGTTTTTT.